These T cell receptor beta chains were read from a single sample in a study of blood T cells in healthy people across ages. TCRdb reprocessed the 5' RACE reads with MiXCR, giving one entry per CDR3 protein. The data show about 780,000 distinct CDR3 sequences, with 35% to 50% seen just once and less than 20% held by the top ten. The sample consisted of blood. Receptors were obtained from an older man in good health. The conserved cysteine and the conserved F or W are not part of the CDR3 here.

11 TRBV5-1 ASSTDDTDTQY
12 TRBV29-1 SGRPGGSTDTQY
11 TRBV7-9 ASSWTGDNEQY
12 TRBV4-1 ASSQARVTGELF
13 TRBV7-3 ASSSPGGADTEAF
10 TRBV12-3/TRBV12-4 ASRVRTDAQY
13 TRBV4-2 ASSQEGGRAGELF
14 TRBV6-2/TRBV6-3 ASRSPLAGLQETQY
14 TRBV20-1 SARDVLGTPGNTIY
15 TRBV10-1 ASSRYPGGSAYNEQF
15 TRBV29-1 SVYSGTSGRNSYEQY
11 TRBV7-2 ASSLTDRGEQY
10 TRBV20-1 SASGVTLEQF
15 TRBV7-2 ASSAPGQGTSTDTQY
11 TRBV28 ASRDYGLYEQY
13 TRBV27 ASSPRTGENYGYT
15 TRBV4-2 ASSQGPAAGGFYEQY
15 TRBV28 ASSFPWGTGGVGTQY
12 TRBV25-1 ASRDRAHTGELF
15 TRBV4-1 ASSQVIGAYGGYEQY
13 TRBV20-1 SARDLREGRDTQY
14 TRBV5-4 ASSLGGRRDTYEQY
15 TRBV20-1 SARAWGEGPSYNEQY
15 TRBV28 ASSNNLGTRMSYEQY
14 TRBV20-1 SARVETGGPYNEQF
14 TRBV3-1 ASSQDRQSGANVLT
10 TRBV4-3 ASSHYLGEQY
12 TRBV27 ASSADLGTYEQY
13 TRBV12-3/TRBV12-4 ASSPLAGGPHEQY
17 TRBV6-4 ASSDPHPTSGVPGNEQY
12 TRBV20-1 SASPRWARGEQF